Listed here are 21 T cell receptor beta chains from one sample, sequenced in a study of T-cell memory formation after mild COVID-19 (dated by TCRdb to about 2021). The method was 5' RACE. The instrument was an Illumina NovaSeq 6000. TCRdb's own reprocessing of the public reads used fastp at Q25 and MiXCR and kept productive beta chains. Entries that share a CDR3 protein sequence are merged under the most common genes and DNA. For this sample there are about 34,000 distinct CDR3 sequences; approximately 8.3% appear just once. The ten largest clones add up to 25% to 30% of the sample. What was sequenced was PBMCs or a T cell subset sorted from them (not recorded which). These receptors came from a man aged 18 to 29 who had mild COVID-19 (a few samples of this study predate the infection). The sample titles of this study are shuffled in the database, so cell type and time point are left out; the donor was told from shared clones.

This clonotype has at least ten counts. The chain employs TRBV21-1 and TRBJ2-1; TRBD1, the D gene given by the table, was not confirmed from the DNA. TRBV21-1 is described as a pseudogene. This CDR3 spans 16 amino acids. Here the CDR3 reads CASRARITESYNEQFF. CDR3 bases: TGTGCCAGCAGGGCCCGGATTACCGAGTCCTACAATGAGCAGTTCTTC.

This clonotype was counted many times. The chain recombines TRBV4-3 with TRBJ1-1; D not resolved. CDR1 and CDR2 (germline): LGHNA, YSLEER. The CDR3 totals 15 residues. Trimming took 0 bases from V and 7 from J, leaving 15 bases between them. The CDR3 loop is CASSQDISGSSEAFF. CDR3 nucleotide sequence: TGCGCCAGCAGCCAAGATATTTCTGGGAGCAGTGAAGCTTTCTTT.

There are a few counts of this clonotype. The genes are TRBV4-1 and TRBJ1-3; TRBD1 matches at 9 bases. The CDR3 has 16 amino acids. Germline V gene lookup returns CDR1 MGHRA and CDR2 YSYEKL. Trimming at V came to 10 bases and at J to 0 bases, leaving 10 bases not matched to a gene. CDR3 DNA sequence: TGCGCCACTTCGAAACAGGGGGCCCACTCTGGAAACACCATATATTTT. Translation: CATSKQGAHSGNTIYF.

At least ten counts were recorded for this clonotype. The genes are TRBV11-2 and TRBJ1-5; D gene ambiguous. The CDR3 loop spans 15 amino acids. V was pared by 1 base and J by 3 bases, with 10 bases between. CDR1 is SGHAT, CDR2 FQNNGV, per germline. CDR3 nucleotide sequence: TGTGCCAGCAGCTTAGGGGGAGCTTTCAATCAGCCCCAGCATTTT. This translates into CASSLGGAFNQPQHF.

This chain links TRBV5-1 with TRBJ2-1, with D possibly being TRBD1 (5 bases). The CDR3 runs 16 residues. V was clipped by 4 bases and J by 0 bases, with 14 bases between them. Germline V lookup: CDR1 SGHRS, CDR2 YFSETQ. CDR3 region: CASSIGATSSYNEQFF. The CDR3 region has the DNA TGCGCCAGCAGCATAGGGGCGACGAGCTCCTACAATGAGCAGTTCTTC.

This clonotype appeared many times. The chain combines TRBV6-2 or TRBV6-3 with TRBJ2-3, with 7 bases fitting TRBD1. V lost 4 bases to trimming and J lost 7 bases; unmatched junction nucleotides: 11. The length of the CDR3 is 15 residues. Germline CDR1 and CDR2: MNHEY and SVGEGT. The CDR3 here is CASSSATQGDHTQYF. The CDR3 DNA follows: TGTGCCAGCAGTTCTGCGACCCAGGGGGACCATACGCAGTATTTT.

This clonotype was detected ten times or more. The chain joins TRBV5-1 to TRBJ2-2; D might be TRBD2 (7 bases). CDR3 length: 16 amino acids. Germline V CDR1 and CDR2: SGHRS, YFSETQ. Trimming stripped 2 bases from V and 0 bases from J, with 11 bases between. The CDR3 sequence: CASSFGGGPNTGELFF. The CDR3 nucleotides read TGCGCCAGCAGCTTCGGCGGGGGCCCGAACACCGGGGAGCTGTTTTTT.

This clonotype has only a few counts. The chain links TRBV7-2 to TRBJ2-5, with 11 bases lining up with TRBD2. There are 16 residues in the CDR3. In germline, CDR1 is SGHTA, CDR2 FQGNSA. The ends lost 0 bases at V and 5 bases at J; junction bases unmatched: 5. The CDR3 DNA is TGTGCCAGCAGCTTAGCTAGCGGGGGGGCCATGGAGACCCAGTACTTC. It specifies CASSLASGGAMETQYF. Supplemented by reference TRBV7-2 and TRBJ2-5, the full variable domain reads GAGVSQSPSNKVTEKGKDVELRCDPISGHTALYWYRQSLGQGLEFLIYFQGNSAPDKSGLPSDRFSAERTGGSVSTLTIQRTQQEDSAVYLCASSLASGGAMETQYFGPGTRLLVL.

In this sample, this clonotype turned up many times. J is TRBJ2-7 and V is TRBV7-8; no firm D call. Germline assignment: CDR1 SGHVS and CDR2 FQNEAQ. There are 12 residues in the CDR3. V lost 2 bases, J lost 2 bases, and 4 bases lay in between. The CDR3 protein is CASSLPPYEQYF. The CDR3 region has the DNA TGTGCCAGCAGCTTACCACCCTACGAGCAGTACTTC.

The V and J genes are TRBV20-1 and TRBJ2-7; 10 nucleotides agree with TRBD1. This CDR3 region has 13 residues. Germline loops: CDR1 DFQATT, CDR2 SNEGSKA (reference sequence). The trim removed 2 bases at V and 5 bases at J, leaving 3 bases unmatched. Here the CDR3 reads CSARTGQGNEQYF. The CDR3 DNA follows: TGCAGTGCTAGAACGGGACAGGGGAACGAGCAGTACTTC.

Points on this clonotype: A much larger clone lies a single base off, so this may be a read error. Without the conserved terminal phenylalanine or tryptophan, this CDR3 likely stems from a read error. V usage is TRBV7-9 and J usage is TRBJ2-7, with 11 bases aligning to TRBD1. This CDR3 comprises 15 residues. Germline assignment: CDR1 SEHNR and CDR2 FQNEAQ (reference sequence). With 4 bases clipped from V and 3 bases from J, the junction kept 5 bases outside the gene matches. CDR3 protein: CASSSGQGVNYEQYL. CDR3 sequence (DNA): TGTGCCAGCAGCTCGGGACAGGGGGTAAACTACGAGCAGTACTTA.

The table lists this clonotype with many counts. The gene calls are TRBV6-6 and TRBJ1-1, with D tentatively TRBD1 (5 bases). CDR1 and CDR2 from the germline V gene are MNHNY and SVGAGI (reference sequence). Trimming took 5 bases from V and 1 from J, leaving 8 bases between them. The CDR3 loop spans 13 amino acids. This CDR3 is CASSRDGNTEAFF. CDR3 in DNA: TGTGCCAGCAGTCGGGACGGGAACACTGAAGCTTTCTTT.

This clonotype was seen ten or more times. The chain joins TRBV15 to TRBJ2-1, with D possibly being TRBD2 (6 bases). CDR1 and CDR2 (germline): LNHNV, YYDKDF (reference sequence). The CDR3 is 11 amino acids. The V end lost 5 bases, the J end lost 8 bases, and 7 bases lay between the germline ends. The CDR3 reads CATSRRDEQFF. In DNA, the CDR3 is TGTGCCACCAGCCGGAGGGATGAGCAGTTCTTC.

This clonotype is medium-sized (0.01 to 0.1%). The rearrangement links TRBV20-1 to TRBJ1-5; perhaps TRBD1 as D (6 bases). V was shortened by 3 bases and J by 5 bases, with 14 bases between the two germline ends. The germline V gene has CDR1 DFQATT and CDR2 SNEGSKA (reference sequence). The CDR3 is made up of 14 amino acids. CDR3: CSASAGDRYQPQHF. In nucleotides, the CDR3 is TGCAGTGCTAGTGCAGGGGATAGGTATCAGCCCCAGCATTTT.

In this sample, this clonotype turned up a few times. This chain connects TRBV4-2 to TRBJ1-1; D possibly corresponds to TRBD1 (5 bases). The CDR3 contains 14 residues. Germline V gene data show CDR1 as LGHNA and CDR2 as YNFKEQ. With 4 bases removed from V and 7 bases from J, the gap between germline ends came to 16 bases. In DNA form, the CDR3 reads TGTGCCAGCAGCCCCCCGCCCGGACAAGTTGAAGCTTTCTTT. Its protein is CASSPPPGQVEAFF.

This clonotype was recorded a few times. J is TRBJ1-2 and V is TRBV5-5, with no clear D. CDR3 length: 16 amino acids. Germline V gene data show CDR1 as SGHKS and CDR2 as YYEKEE (reference sequence). Deletions cut 1 base from V and 1 base from J, with 14 bases between. The CDR3 DNA sequence: TGTGCCAGCAGCTTGTCCGAGCCGCTGGGTAACTATGGCTACACCTTC. Translating it yields CASSLSEPLGNYGYTF. The full variable domain, completed using reference TRBV5-5 and TRBJ1-2, is DAGVTQSPTHLIKTRGQQVTLRCSPISGHKSVSWYQQVLGQGPQFIFQYYEKEERGRGNFPDRFSARQFPNYSSELNVNALLLGDSALYLCASSLSEPLGNYGYTFGSGTRLTVV.

This clonotype has at least ten counts. V is TRBV20-1 and J is TRBJ2-1; D is uncertain. Per the germline V gene, CDR1 is DFQATT and CDR2 is SNEGSKA (reference sequence). The CDR3 covers 11 residues. Trimming shortened V by 4 bases and J by 6 bases, and 7 bases separated the two germline ends. The CDR3 sequence: CSANLVNEQFF. The CDR3 nucleotides are TGCAGTGCTAACTTAGTCAATGAGCAGTTCTTC.

The V and J genes are TRBV9 and TRBJ1-1; D remains ambiguous. V lost 0 bases, J lost 4 bases, and 13 bases lay in between. Germline loops: CDR1 SGDLS, CDR2 YYNGEE. This CDR3 contains 15 residues. The CDR3 region is CASSVGVGMGTEAFF. The CDR3 DNA is TGTGCCAGCAGCGTAGGTGTGGGGATGGGCACTGAAGCTTTCTTT. The full variable domain, in which reference TRBV9 and TRBJ1-1 provide the parts outside the CDR3, is DSGVTQTPKHLITATGQRVTLRCSPRSGDLSVYWYQQSLDQGLQFLIQYYNGEERAKGNILERFSAQQFPDLHSELNLSSLELGDSALYFCASSVGVGMGTEAFFGQGTRLTVV.

The chain joins TRBV7-9 to TRBJ2-1, with TRBD2 matching 10 bases. V trimming: 1 base; J trimming: 7 bases; junction bases outside the gene matches: 7. CDR1 is SEHNR, CDR2 FQNEAQ, per germline (reference sequence). The CDR3 has 16 residues. This CDR3 is CASSLGWASGGNEQFF. CDR3 DNA sequence: TGTGCCAGCAGCTTAGGCTGGGCTAGCGGGGGTAATGAGCAGTTCTTC. The full variable domain, its missing parts supplied by reference TRBV7-9 and TRBJ2-1, is DTGVSQNPRHKITKRGQNVTFRCDPISEHNRLYWYRQTLGQGPEFLTYFQNEAQLEKSRLLSDRFSAERPKGSFSTLEIQRTEQGDSAMYLCASSLGWASGGNEQFFGPGTRLTVL.

This clonotype was observed a handful of times. The chain joins TRBV6-6 to TRBJ2-7; D is ambiguous. Per the germline V gene, CDR1 is MNHNY and CDR2 is SVGAGI (reference sequence). V lost 6 bases and J lost 2, with 20 bases in between. The CDR3 is made up of 16 amino acids. The CDR3 nucleotides read TGTGCCAGCAGCAGTAATCAGGACGGTTCAGCCTACGAGCAGTACGTC. Its protein is CASSSNQDGSAYEQYV.

This clonotype was detected many times. This chain links TRBV20-1 with TRBJ1-4; 7 nucleotides match TRBD1. The CDR3 sequence is 12 residues long. CDR1 DFQATT and CDR2 SNEGSKA come from the germline V gene (reference sequence). The V and J ends lost 6 bases and 6 bases, in that order; junction bases with no gene match: 4. CDR3 residues: CSATGVDEKLFF. CDR3 nucleotide sequence: TGCAGTGCCACAGGGGTCGATGAAAAACTGTTTTTT.